This TCR beta chain originates from a study of T cell repertoires in cytomegalovirus infection (dated by TCRdb to between 2017 and 2020). With respect to the entire study: Donor HLA type was relevant to the analysis, because carriage of CMV infection together with the matching HLA type was indicated by public TCR beta signatures.

This clonotype came up many times. It has no known antigen specificity. No base-level quality is on record; no much larger clone is a single base apart. Compared with germline, V lacks 7 bases and J lacks 7 bases; bases without a gene match: 7. The CDR3 holds 14 amino acids from the cysteine to the phenylalanine. Of all the DNA, just the CDR3 is kept, 42 bases in frame from base 1. The germline V gene sets CDR1 to SGHTA and CDR2 to FQGNSA. Here is what the overall study found, with its caveats: Carriers of CMV infection plus the relevant HLA type were discriminated by the cumulative frequency of public TCR beta family members in the study cohort and in an independent roughly 400-donor cohort. The ex vivo response was dominated by HLA-C-restricted CMV-specific TCR beta clonotypes, which also provided the single most frequent clonotype in two of eight donors.

The sequencing machine was an Illumina HiSeq 1500. The public reads were quality trimmed at Q25 with fastp and then assembled into clones with MiXCR by TCRdb, keeping productive beta chains. Rows with a matching CDR3 protein are joined into one entry that keeps the most common DNA and genes. The sample yields some 350,000 distinct CDR3 sequences; 15% to 20% were counted once. The ten biggest clones cover around 9.3% of the sample. This chain joins TRBV7-2 to TRBJ1-2; TRBD1 lines up with 12 middle nucleotides. The sequencing sample was made of PBMCs. The receptor was isolated from a human donor in good health (CMV status not recorded). Some clones in this sample may be carry-over from other donors' samples. The sequenced DNA: TGTGCCAGCACAGAGGGACAGGGGGCATTTGGCTACACCTTC. This yields the protein CASTEGQGAFGYTF.